This is a list of T cell receptor beta chains from one sample in a study of identifying expanded T cells in peripheral blood. Clones were sequenced by immunoSEQ multiplex PCR, and TCRdb holds only the in-frame ones, with some missing. Of about 90,000 clones listed, around 86% were seen once; the top ten hold approximately 5.6%. Specimen: blood. The receptor set was obtained from a person aged 18 to 70 in good health. The CDR3 runs from the conserved cysteine through the conserved F or W. D genes are given only for firm matches. Size values are once, few and many counts, or a class for expanded clones, and some rows have none.

j_call clone_size d_call v_call cdr3_aa cdr3_nt
TRBJ2-3 - - TRBV7-9 CASSLVGDTQYF TGTGCCAGCAGCTTAGTAGGGGACACGCAGTATTTT
TRBJ2-1 - TRBD1 TRBV9 CASRVRDRSRDEQFF TGTGCCAGCAGGGTCCGGGACAGGTCTCGCGATGAGCAGTTCTTC
TRBJ1-6 - - TRBV5-4 CASSRDRMDSPLHF TGTGCCAGCAGTCGAGACAGAATGGATTCACCCCTCCACTTT
TRBJ2-2 once TRBD1 TRBV12-5 CASGLQGATGELFF TGTGCTAGTGGTCTACAGGGGGCGACCGGGGAGCTGTTTTTT
TRBJ2-7 - TRBD1 TRBV18 CASSIRQGPIYEQYF TGTGCCAGCTCAATTCGACAGGGCCCGATCTACGAGCAGTACTTC
TRBJ1-1 - - TRBV19 CASSIGQGVRSTEAFF TGTGCCAGTAGTATAGGGCAGGGAGTTAGATCCACCGAAGCTTTCTTT
TRBJ1-5 - - TRBV5-6 CASSFSGVQPQHF TGTGCCAGCAGCTTCTCTGGGGTTCAGCCCCAGCATTTT
TRBJ1-1 - - TRBV10-1 CASSEYRVGTEAFF TGCGCCAGCAGTGAGTACAGGGTCGGCACTGAAGCTTTCTTT
TRBJ1-3 - - TRBV18 CASKTTGVRGNTIYF TGTGCCAGCAAAACAACGGGCGTTAGGGGAAACACCATATATTTT
TRBJ2-7 - - TRBV21-1 CASSKDRNRERYEQYF TGTGCCAGCAGCAAAGACAGGAACAGGGAGAGGTACGAGCAGTACTTC
TRBJ2-3 - - TRBV15 CATSKSRTSPLSTDTQYF TGTGCCACCAGCAAAAGCCGAACCTCACCCCTCTCCACAGATACGCAGTATTTT
TRBJ2-7 - - TRBV11-1 CASSLVRSGMEQYF TGTGCCAGCAGCTTAGTGCGGTCGGGGATGGAGCAGTACTTC
TRBJ1-1 - - TRBV5-1 CASSLGIGTEAFF TGCGCCAGCAGCTTGGGGATTGGCACTGAAGCTTTCTTT
TRBJ1-2 - TRBD1 TRBV6-5 CASRPGTVRGYTF TGTGCCAGCAGGCCCGGGACAGTCCGTGGCTACACCTTC